This TCR beta chain originates from a study of T cell responses to AZD1222 COVID-19 vaccine. Profiling relied on immunoSEQ multiplex PCR, and the TCRdb table lists in-frame clones only, not all of them. This table has 130,000 to 150,000 clones, approximately 88% appearing once. Of note for this clone: The target antigen is unknown.

Study-level points and caveats: White British people made up most donors, females outnumbered males, and clonal diversity was possibly underestimated. Nearly half of unique spike-specific TCRs reportedly avoided B.1.351 and B.1.1.7 mutated regions. Across spike, vaccine-associated CD4 TCRs were found, dominant at 160-218 and 743-854.

Germline assignment: CDR1 SGHNT and CDR2 YYREEE (reference sequence). The length of the CDR3 is 14 residues. The V end lost 4 bases, the J end lost 1 base, and 9 bases lay between the germline ends. The V call is TRBV5-4, the J call TRBJ1-5; possible D gene TRBD1, 6 bases. Sample: peripheral blood, taken 28 days after the second dose of the MenACWY control vaccine. The TCR comes from an adult who received the MenACWY meningococcal vaccine as a control. The CDR3 coding sequence is TGTGCCAGCAGCCTAGACAGGAGCAATCAGCCCCAGCATTTT. Translation: CASSLDRSNQPQHF.